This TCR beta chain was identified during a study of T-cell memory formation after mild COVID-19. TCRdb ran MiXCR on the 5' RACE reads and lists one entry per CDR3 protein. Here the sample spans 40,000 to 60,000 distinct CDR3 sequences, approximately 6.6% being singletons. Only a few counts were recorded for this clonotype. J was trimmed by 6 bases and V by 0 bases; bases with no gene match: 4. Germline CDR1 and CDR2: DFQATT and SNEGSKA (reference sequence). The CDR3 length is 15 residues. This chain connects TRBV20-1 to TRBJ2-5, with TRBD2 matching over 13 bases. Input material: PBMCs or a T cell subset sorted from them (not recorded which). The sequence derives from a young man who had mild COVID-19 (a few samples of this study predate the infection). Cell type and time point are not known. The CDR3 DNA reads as TGCAGTGCTAGAGATTGGACTAGCGGGGGAAAGACCCAGTACTTC. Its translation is CSARDWTSGGKTQYF.